This T cell receptor beta chain was documented in a study of cytotoxic CD8 clonotypes in ibrutinib-treated CLL. Study-level background: Outcomes included some 25 partial and 2 complete responses; after median approximately six years, approximately 14 stayed remitted and 12 progressed.

V was pared by 5 bases and J by 2 bases, with 12 bases between. Germline CDR1 LNHDA, CDR2 SQIVND (reference sequence). The CDR3 extends over 14 amino acids. Clones were read by immunoSEQ multiplex PCR, and TCRdb kept only the in-frame ones, dropping some. The sample holds about 160,000 clones, roughly 80% seen once. Comments on this clone: The antigen is not known.

Points from the study as a whole: At the start, clonality exceeded age-matched healthy donors and followed circulating CD8+ T-cell counts.

The sequencing here drew on PBMCs, taken after 12 months of ibrutinib treatment. The TCR sequence derives from a human donor with chronic lymphocytic leukemia. This chain links TRBV19 with TRBJ2-5; possibly TRBD2 for D (5 bases). This CDR3 reads CASSAMGRQETQYF. The CDR3 region has the DNA TGTGCCAGTAGTGCCATGGGGAGACAAGAGACCCAGTACTTC.